These 9 T cell receptor beta chains originate from one sample sequenced in a study of vaccination and CD4 T cells after COVID-19. Their target antigens are unknown. Sequence data for DNA of cultured CD4+ T cells were generated by the Oncomine TCR Beta short-read assay. TCRdb re-called the PCR reads through MiXCR, storing one row per CDR3 protein. The profile shows some 7,800 distinct CDR3 sequences, 56% of them singletons. The treatment was: roughly ten-day PBMC culture with coronavirus spike peptide pools or control peptides (ViraFEST assay). Investigators obtained the unexposed donor's CD4+ T cells before the COVID-19 pandemic (2011-2018). Sequenced input: CD4+ T cells from blood, cultured in vitro. The receptors here all came from a human donor in good health.

This clonotype occurred a few times. V and J are TRBV6-1 and TRBJ1-2, with D possibly being TRBD1 (5 bases). CDR1 and CDR2 (germline): MNHNS, SASEGT. The length of the CDR3 is 12 residues. V was shortened by 7 bases and J by 8 bases, with 14 bases between the two germline ends. The DNA for the CDR3 is TGTGCCAGCAACCAAGGCTGGGGGGGCTACACCTTC. Protein product: CASNQGWGGYTF.

The rearrangement links TRBV20-1 to TRBJ1-2; possibly TRBD1 for D (5 bases). CDR3 length: 13 amino acids. Germline-derived CDR1 and CDR2 are DFQATT and SNEGSKA (reference sequence). Trimming pared 0 bases from V and 6 bases from J, leaving 11 bases between. This chain's CDR3 is CSARDGVGDGYTF. The CDR3 DNA is TGCAGTGCTAGAGATGGTGTAGGGGATGGCTACACCTTC.

This clonotype was seen more than once but under ten times. The chain employs TRBV10-3 and TRBJ2-3, with TRBD1 matching 12 bases. This CDR3 is 14 amino acids long. The V gene's germline CDR1 is ENHRY and CDR2 SYGVKD. The junction had 5 bases not matched to a gene; V was cut back by 9 bases and J by 4 bases. CDR3 sequence reads: CAITGTGGPDTQYF. In nucleotides, the CDR3 is TGTGCCATAACCGGGACAGGGGGCCCAGATACGCAGTATTTT.

The chain couples TRBV20-1 to TRBJ1-5; D is undetermined. In germline, CDR1 is DFQATT, CDR2 SNEGSKA (reference sequence). The V end lost 3 bases, the J end lost 6 bases, and 12 bases lay between the germline ends. CDR3 length: 13 amino acids. Here the CDR3 reads CSARGDGGQPQHF. The CDR3 DNA follows: TGCAGTGCTAGGGGAGATGGTGGTCAGCCCCAGCATTTT.

V and J are TRBV19 and TRBJ1-1; the D gene is possibly TRBD1 (6 bases). Looked up from germline, CDR1 is LNHDA and CDR2 is SQIVND (reference sequence). The CDR3 is made up of 15 amino acids. Between the trimmed V and J ends, which lost 6 bases and 0 bases, there was a span of 14 bases. CDR3 nucleotides: TGTGCCAGTAGGACAGGCTCCTTGATGAACACTGAAGCTTTCTTT. Translated, it gives CASRTGSLMNTEAFF.

V usage is TRBV27 and J usage is TRBJ1-5; 8 bases fit TRBD1. Germline assignment: CDR1 MNHEY and CDR2 SMNVEV (reference sequence). The CDR3 spans 14 residues. V shed 5 bases and J 6 bases; nucleotides not matched to a gene: 6. This CDR3 reads CASSTGQGSQPQHF. CDR3 nucleotide sequence: TGTGCCAGCAGTACCGGACAGGGAAGTCAGCCCCAGCATTTT.

J is TRBJ1-2 and V is TRBV28; 7 bases are a match to TRBD1. The junction had 7 bases not matched to a gene; V was cut back by 7 bases and J by 8 bases. The germline V gene encodes CDR1 MDHEN and CDR2 SYDVKM. The CDR3 length is 12 residues. The CDR3 reads CASKDRVGGYTF. CDR3 nucleotides: TGTGCCAGCAAAGACAGGGTGGGGGGCTACACCTTC.

This clonotype has more than one count but fewer than ten. The gene calls are TRBV27 and TRBJ1-3; 7 bases map to TRBD1. The CDR3 contains 14 residues. V shed 5 bases, J shed 2 bases, and the junction held 3 bases outside the gene matches. The germline gives CDR1 MNHEY, CDR2 SMNVEV (reference sequence). The CDR3 is CASSPRGPGNTIYF. The CDR3 coding sequence is TGTGCCAGCAGTCCTAGGGGGCCTGGAAACACCATATATTTT.

The rearrangement uses TRBV6-2 or TRBV6-3 and TRBJ1-1; 8 nucleotides align to TRBD1. The CDR3 totals 12 residues. Germline values: CDR1 MNHEY, CDR2 SVGEGT. The trim removed 5 bases at V and 6 bases at J, leaving 2 bases unmatched. The CDR3 reads CASSDRGPEAFF. The DNA of the CDR3 is TGTGCCAGCAGTGACAGGGGCCCTGAAGCTTTCTTT.